Presented here are 8 T cell receptor beta chains from one specimen sequenced in a study of regulatory T cells in long-lasting Graves disease. Time point: persistent/refractory GD, antithyroid drugs over 5 years with positive TRAb. From RNA extracted from PBMCs, the TCR library was made. Both iRepertoire HTBI primers and Arm-PCR of CDR3 regions were used to build the TCR beta libraries. TCRdb passed the multiplex PCR reads through MiXCR, listing each CDR3 protein once. The sample carries under 450,000 distinct CDR3 sequences, 20% to 25% recorded once. The sequenced sample was peripheral blood mononuclear cells (PBMCs), obtained when the disease was refractory, from a patient treated with antithyroid drugs. These receptors all stem from a female donor with Graves disease.

The rearrangement uses TRBV7-3 and TRBJ1-6; D call uncertain. V was shortened by 1 base and J by 3 bases, with 10 bases between the two germline ends. CDR1 is SGHTA, CDR2 FQGTGA, per germline. The CDR3 is 16 amino acids. CDR3 sequence (DNA): TGTGCCAGCAGCTTAATGGCGGGGAACTATAATTCACCCCTCCACTTT. This translates into CASSLMAGNYNSPLHF.

On this clonotype: Without the conserved terminal phenylalanine or tryptophan, this CDR3 likely stems from a read error. The V gene is TRBV28, the J gene TRBJ2-1; TRBD2 agrees at 10 bases. The V segment lost 7 bases and the J segment 5 bases; nucleotides outside the gene matches: 14. Germline V gene sequence: CDR1 MDHEN, CDR2 SYDVKM. The CDR3 contains 17 residues. The CDR3 sequence is CASNRPGLASAHNEQFL. The CDR3 bases are TGTGCCAGCAACAGACCGGGACTAGCGTCAGCACACAATGAGCAGTTCCTC.

The chain combines TRBV5-1 with TRBJ2-7, with 9 bases identical to TRBD1. Germline-derived CDR1 and CDR2 are SGHRS and YFSETQ. This CDR3 has 15 amino acids. Losses at the gene ends were 4 bases for V and 1 base for J; bases not matched to a gene: 6. The chain's CDR3 is CASSQGQGRSYEQYF. DNA for the CDR3: TGCGCCAGCAGCCAGGGACAGGGAAGATCCTACGAGCAGTACTTC. The complete variable domain, with remaining parts taken from reference TRBV5-1 and TRBJ2-7, reads KAGVTQTPRYLIKTRGQQVTLSCSPISGHRSVSWYQQTPGQGLQFLFEYFSETQRNKGNFPGRFSGRQFSNSRSEMNVSTLELGDSALYLCASSQGQGRSYEQYFGPGTRLTVT.

There are many counts of this clonotype. The V and J genes are TRBV6-2 or TRBV6-3 and TRBJ2-7; 9 positions match TRBD2. Germline V lookup: CDR1 MNHEY, CDR2 SVGEGT. The CDR3 length is 15 residues. The V segment lost 1 base and the J segment 3 bases; nucleotides outside the gene matches: 4. The CDR3: CASSYFLAGLYEQYF. In DNA form, the CDR3 reads TGTGCCAGCAGTTACTTCCTAGCGGGACTCTACGAGCAGTACTTC.

This clonotype came up many times. This chain joins TRBV11-2 and TRBJ2-5, with 7 bases fitting TRBD1. The CDR3 is 15 residues long. Germline trimming cut 1 base from V and 10 bases from J; bases unmatched to any gene: 12. Germline V lookup: CDR1 SGHAT, CDR2 FQNNGV. CDR3: CASSLGTGPRINQYF. CDR3 coding DNA: TGTGCCAGCAGCTTAGGGACAGGCCCACGTATTAACCAGTACTTC. The full variable domain, with the rest looked up from reference TRBV11-2 and TRBJ2-5, is EAGVAQSPRYKIIEKRQSVAFWCNPISGHATLYWYQQILGQGPKLLIQFQNNGVVDDSQLPKDRFSAERLKGVDSTLKIQPAKLEDSAVYLCASSLGTGPRINQYFGPGTRLLVL.

This clonotype was observed many times. V is TRBV28 and J is TRBJ1-5; weak D call: TRBD1 (5 bases). This CDR3 has 14 residues. CDR1 and CDR2 from the germline V gene are MDHEN and SYDVKM. V dropped 5 bases and J dropped 4 bases, with 12 bases sitting between them. CDR3 coding DNA: TGTGCCAGCAGTCCAGGGATTGGAAATCAGCCCCAGCATTTT. Translated, it gives CASSPGIGNQPQHF.

The J gene is TRBJ2-2, the V gene TRBV5-1; D could derive from TRBD1 or TRBD2 (5 bases each). Trimming stripped 4 bases from V and 4 bases from J, with 14 bases between. Germline V gene lookup returns CDR1 SGHRS and CDR2 YFSETQ. The CDR3 has 15 amino acids. CDR3 bases: TGCGCCAGCAGCCGAGAATTGGGGGTCACCGGGGAGCTGTTTTTT. Amino acids: CASSRELGVTGELFF. Full variable domain (outside the CDR3, taken from reference TRBV5-1 and TRBJ2-2): KAGVTQTPRYLIKTRGQQVTLSCSPISGHRSVSWYQQTPGQGLQFLFEYFSETQRNKGNFPGRFSGRQFSNSRSEMNVSTLELGDSALYLCASSRELGVTGELFFGEGSRLTVL.

Of note for this clonotype: Given a much more abundant clone one base away, this may be a read error. The genes are TRBV7-2 and TRBJ1-5, with 7 bases that match TRBD1. The V and J ends lost 4 bases and 4 bases, in that order; junction bases with no gene match: 1. Per the germline V gene, CDR1 is SGHTA and CDR2 is FQGNSA. This CDR3 has 13 amino acids. The CDR3 DNA is TGTGCCAGCAGCTCGGGACAGAATCAGCCCCAGCATTTT. Translating gives CASSSGQNQPQHF.